These 9 T cell receptor beta chains were all obtained from the same sample, sequenced in a study of blood T cells in healthy people across ages (dated by TCRdb to 2014 to 2015). The library relied on 5' RACE. The run used an Illumina HiSeq 2500. A second roughly 6 to 12 cycle PCR used a sample-barcoded 5' primer and a J-beta primer mix. TCRdb reanalyzed the raw reads on its own, using fastp at Q25 for trimming and MiXCR for clone calling, and kept in-frame beta chains. Rows with a matching CDR3 protein are joined into one entry that keeps the most common DNA and genes. The sample table contains under 1,000,000 distinct CDR3 sequences; only one count was recorded for 35% to 40% of them. The ten largest account for 10% to 15% of the sample. Sequencing used blood. The receptors shown here come from a man between 18 and 35 years old in good health.

The V and J genes are TRBV6-1 and TRBJ1-1; no clear D. CDR3 length: 17 amino acids. Germline CDR1 MNHNS, CDR2 SASEGT. V dropped 0 bases and J dropped 5 bases, with 19 bases sitting between them. CDR3 region: CASSEALHEGPATEAFF. The CDR3 region has the DNA TGTGCCAGCAGTGAAGCGCTACATGAGGGCCCCGCAACTGAAGCTTTCTTT.

The chain is built from TRBV7-2 and TRBJ2-3, with 11 positions matching TRBD2. Germline CDR1 reads SGHTA; CDR2 reads FQGNSA. Losses at the gene ends were 2 bases for V and 0 bases for J; bases not matched to a gene: 10. The CDR3 is 19 residues long. CDR3 protein: CASSLFPLAGDPSTDTQYF. In DNA, the CDR3 is TGTGCCAGCAGCTTATTTCCACTAGCGGGGGACCCTAGCACAGATACGCAGTATTTT. The entire variable domain, with the rest obtained from reference TRBV7-2 and TRBJ2-3, is as follows: GAGVSQSPSNKVTEKGKDVELRCDPISGHTALYWYRQSLGQGLEFLIYFQGNSAPDKSGLPSDRFSAERTGGSVSTLTIQRTQQEDSAVYLCASSLFPLAGDPSTDTQYFGPGTRLTVL.

A few counts support this clonotype. The chain carries TRBV7-9 and TRBJ1-2; D uncertain. There are 14 residues in the CDR3. Deletions cut 1 base from V and 7 bases from J, with 13 bases between. CDR1 and CDR2 from the germline V gene are SEHNR and FQNEAQ (reference sequence). The CDR3 bases are TGTGCCAGCAGCTTAGATTCCGGGGTTCCTGGCTACACCTTC. Translating it yields CASSLDSGVPGYTF.

The V gene is TRBV6-5, the J gene TRBJ2-5; a possible D gene is TRBD2 (5 bases). This CDR3 contains 15 residues. Deletions cut 6 bases from V and 2 bases from J, with 16 bases between. Germline CDR1 reads MNHEY; CDR2 reads SVGAGI. The CDR3 here is CASRIRGGEQETQYF. As DNA, the CDR3 is TGTGCCAGCAGGATACGAGGAGGCGAACAAGAGACCCAGTACTTC.

The chain combines TRBV18 with TRBJ1-5, with 8 bases identical to TRBD1. Germline trimming cut 3 bases from V and 7 bases from J; bases unmatched to any gene: 5. The CDR3 is 14 amino acids. CDR1 and CDR2 from the germline V gene are KGHSH and LQKENI. This CDR3 reads CASSPDRDWQPQHF. Here the CDR3 DNA reads TGTGCCAGCTCACCGGACAGGGATTGGCAGCCCCAGCATTTT.

This clonotype was recorded many times. This chain connects TRBV7-8 to TRBJ2-7; D is undetermined. Trimming left V 1 base short and J 4 bases short, with 11 bases between. Germline CDR1 reads SGHVS; CDR2 reads FQNEAQ. This CDR3 contains 14 residues. CDR3 sequence: CASSLEYTGYEQYF. CDR3 sequence (DNA): TGTGCCAGCAGCTTAGAGTATACCGGGTACGAGCAGTACTTC. Based on the CDR3 plus reference TRBV7-8 and TRBJ2-7, the full variable domain is GAGVSQSPRYKVAKRGQDVALRCDPISGHVSLFWYQQALGQGPEFLTYFQNEAQLDKSGLPSDRFFAERPEGSVSTLKIQRTQQEDSAVYLCASSLEYTGYEQYFGPGTRLTVT.

V is TRBV20-1 and J is TRBJ1-1; no clear D. The germline gives CDR1 DFQATT, CDR2 SNEGSKA (reference sequence). Trimming took 1 base from V and 10 from J, leaving 13 bases between them. CDR3 length equals 12 residues. The DNA for the CDR3 is TGCAGTGCTAGAGGGCAAGGTCTAGGAGCTTTCTTT. It encodes CSARGQGLGAFF.

V gene TRBV5-5 combines with J gene TRBJ2-5; D is perhaps TRBD1 (6 bases). The CDR3 spans 16 residues. The V gene's germline CDR1 is SGHKS and CDR2 YYEKEE (reference sequence). With 3 bases removed from V and 4 bases from J, the gap between germline ends came to 19 bases. The CDR3 spells CASSWRQDLPSETQYF. The CDR3 DNA follows: TGTGCCAGCAGCTGGAGACAGGACCTACCGTCAGAGACCCAGTACTTC. Looking up the rest from reference TRBV5-5 and TRBJ2-5 gives the full variable domain: DAGVTQSPTHLIKTRGQQVTLRCSPISGHKSVSWYQQVLGQGPQFIFQYYEKEERGRGNFPDRFSARQFPNYSSELNVNALLLGDSALYLCASSWRQDLPSETQYFGPGTRLLVL.

The J gene is TRBJ1-1, the V gene TRBV5-1, with 11 bases identical to TRBD1. This CDR3 has 17 residues. The V gene end was trimmed by 4 bases and the J gene end by 0 bases; junction bases not matched to a gene: 8. Germline lookup yields CDR1 SGHRS and CDR2 YFSETQ. DNA for the CDR3: TGCGCCAGCAGCGTGGGGACAGGGGGGCCGGTGAACACTGAAGCTTTCTTT. It encodes CASSVGTGGPVNTEAFF.